These 3 T cell receptor beta chains share one sample of origin, sequenced in a study of CD8 T cells in ankylosing spondylitis. Findings and limits, study-wide: Made up of about eight highly homologous variants, a TCR beta motif appeared characteristic of ankylosing spondylitis blood.

The antigens of these receptors remain unknown. TCRdb passed the 5' RACE reads through MiXCR, listing each CDR3 protein once. The sample records under 950,000 distinct CDR3 sequences, roughly 19% being singletons. Material: blood, either unsorted or a sorted T cell fraction (not recorded which). The receptors shown here come from a male donor with ankylosing spondylitis.

The table lists this clonotype with a few counts. The chain joins TRBV9 to TRBJ1-1, with D perhaps TRBD1 (5 bases). CDR1 is SGDLS, CDR2 YYNGEE, per germline. The V end was cut by 4 bases, the J end by 7 bases, with 14 bases between. The CDR3 contains 13 residues. Here the CDR3 DNA reads TGTGCCAGCAGCAAACAGATGGGGGATGAAGCTTTCTTT. Encoded protein: CASSKQMGDEAFF.

V gene TRBV15 combines with J gene TRBJ1-1, with D possibly TRBD1 on 5 matching bases. This CDR3 contains 14 residues. Germline V gene data show CDR1 as LNHNV and CDR2 as YYDKDF (reference sequence). Trimming removed 1 base from V and 5 bases from J, with 11 bases in between. CDR3 DNA: TGTGCCACCAGCAGAGTGTCCGCAGGGACTGAAGCTTTCTTT. Its protein is CATSRVSAGTEAFF.

This clonotype was seen many times. This chain uses TRBV29-1 with TRBJ2-7, with D maybe TRBD1 (6 bases). The CDR3 consists of 12 residues. Germline values: CDR1 SQVTM, CDR2 ANQGSEA. V was clipped by 4 bases and J by 2 bases, with 9 bases between them. DNA for the CDR3: TGCAGCGTTGCAGGGGTCGCCTACGAGCAGTACTTC. It specifies CSVAGVAYEQYF.